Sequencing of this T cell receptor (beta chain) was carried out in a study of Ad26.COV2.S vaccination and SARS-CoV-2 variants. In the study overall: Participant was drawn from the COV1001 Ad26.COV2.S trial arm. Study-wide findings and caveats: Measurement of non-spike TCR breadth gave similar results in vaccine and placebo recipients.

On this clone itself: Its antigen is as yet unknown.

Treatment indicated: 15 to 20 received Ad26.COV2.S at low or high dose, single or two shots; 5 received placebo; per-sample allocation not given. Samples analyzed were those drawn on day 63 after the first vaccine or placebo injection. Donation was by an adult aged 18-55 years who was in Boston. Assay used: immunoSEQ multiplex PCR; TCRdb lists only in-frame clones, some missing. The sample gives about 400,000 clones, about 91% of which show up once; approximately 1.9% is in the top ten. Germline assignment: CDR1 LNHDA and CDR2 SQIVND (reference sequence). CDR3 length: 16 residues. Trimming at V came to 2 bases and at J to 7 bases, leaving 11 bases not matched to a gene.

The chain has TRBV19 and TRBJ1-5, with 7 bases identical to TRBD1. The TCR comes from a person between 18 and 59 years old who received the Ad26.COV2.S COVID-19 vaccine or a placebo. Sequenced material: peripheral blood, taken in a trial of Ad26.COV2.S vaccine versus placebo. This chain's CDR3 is CASSIQGGSRGQPQHF. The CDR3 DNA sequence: TGTGCCAGTAGTATACAGGGGGGGAGTCGGGGCCAGCCCCAGCATTTT. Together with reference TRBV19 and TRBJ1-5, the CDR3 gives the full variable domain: DGGITQSPKYLFRKEGQNVTLSCEQNLNHDAMYWYRQDPGQGLRLIYYSQIVNDFQKGDIAEGYSVSREKKESFPLTVTSAQKNPTAFYLCASSIQGGSRGQPQHFGDGTRLSIL.